This entry describes one T cell receptor beta chain. Its specificity is not known. The data were obtained in a study of T cell repertoires in cytomegalovirus infection. Study information: CMV epitopes used comprised recently identified HLA-C-restricted ones and well-studied HLA-B-restricted ones. CMV infection and matching HLA type were both indicated by public TCR beta signatures.

V was clipped by 5 bases and J by 4 bases, with 6 bases between them. This CDR3 is 12 amino acids long. Germline-derived CDR1 and CDR2 are SEHNR and FQNEAQ (reference sequence). General study results and limits: There were HLA-C-restricted CMV-specific TCR beta clonotypes dominating the ex vivo response. Summed public TCR beta family frequency identified CMV carriers bearing the relevant HLA.

MiXCR, applied by TCRdb to the reads, yields one record per CDR3 protein. Of fewer than 900,000 distinct CDR3 sequences listed, 25% to 30% are singletons. The TCR originated in a human donor in good health (CMV status not recorded). Some clones in this sample may be carry-over from other donors' samples. The chain carries TRBV7-9 and TRBJ1-5; D remains ambiguous. Source: cultured CD8+ T cells from PBMCs, taken from culture after CMV antigen stimulation. CDR3 nucleotide sequence: TGTGCCAGCAGCAACAAGAATCAGCCCCAGCATTTT. Amino acids: CASSNKNQPQHF.